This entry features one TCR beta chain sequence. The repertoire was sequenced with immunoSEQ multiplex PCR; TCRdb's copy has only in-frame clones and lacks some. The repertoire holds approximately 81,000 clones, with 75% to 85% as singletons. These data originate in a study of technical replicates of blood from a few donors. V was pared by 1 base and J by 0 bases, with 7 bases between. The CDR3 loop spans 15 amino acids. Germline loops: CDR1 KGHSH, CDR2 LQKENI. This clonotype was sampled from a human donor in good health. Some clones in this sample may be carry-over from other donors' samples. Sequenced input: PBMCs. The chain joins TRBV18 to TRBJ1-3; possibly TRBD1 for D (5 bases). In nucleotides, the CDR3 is TGTGCCAGCTCACCACTGGACACCTCTGGAAACACCATATATTTT. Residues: CASSPLDTSGNTIYF. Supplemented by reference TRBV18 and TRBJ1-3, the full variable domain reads NAGVMQNPRHLVRRRGQEARLRCSPMKGHSHVYWYRQLPEEGLKFMVYLQKENIIDESGMPKERFSAEFPKEGPSILRIQQVVRGDSAAYFCASSPLDTSGNTIYFGEGSWLTVV.